This TCR beta chain was captured by sequencing in a study of graft-versus-host responses after intestinal transplantation. Study overall: After anti-thymocyte globulin induction, recipients took tacrolimus and steroids for three to four years.

Findings of the study overall: GvH clones detected in recipient marrow included some appearing first in ileum or blood.

Repertoires were generated with immunoSEQ multiplex PCR, while TCRdb's copy carries only in-frame clones and drops some. Of approximately 110,000 clones listed, about 92% are singletons. CDR3 size: 15 residues. Per germline, CDR1 SGHAT and CDR2 FQDESV (reference sequence). V dropped 5 bases and J dropped 8; count of bases not matched to a gene: 10. Concerning this clone itself: Its cognate antigen is unknown.

The V call is TRBV11-1, the J call TRBJ2-1; the match to TRBD1 covers 9 bases. This TCR came from a human donor who was the organ donor for an intestinal transplant. Sample: unstimulated CD8+ T cells sorted from spleen or lymph node cells, taken before transplant. The CDR3 bases are TGTGCCAGCAGCCCCCGGGGGACAGGGATCGATGAGCAGTTCTTC. Translated: CASSPRGTGIDEQFF.